The clone carrying this T cell receptor beta chain was seen repeatedly, ten times or more. The antigen is unknown. The data were taken from a study of CD8 T cells in ankylosing spondylitis. Study results and limitations: One TCR beta motif, made up of 7 or 8 highly homologous variants, appeared characteristic of ankylosing spondylitis blood.

Germline V lookup: CDR1 MDHEN, CDR2 SYDVKM. This CDR3 region has 15 residues. Between the trimmed V and J ends, which lost 3 bases and 10 bases, there was a span of 16 bases. TCRdb reprocessed the 5' RACE reads via MiXCR and lists one record per CDR3 protein. The sample contains roughly 180,000 distinct CDR3 sequences, 11% of which appear only once. The source is a male donor with ankylosing spondylitis or in good health (not recorded which). Sequenced input: blood, either unsorted or a sorted T cell fraction (not recorded which). The J gene is TRBJ1-6, the V gene TRBV28; possible D gene TRBD1, 5 bases. The CDR3 DNA reads TGTGCCAGCAGTTTTTTAGGGGATTCCGCGTCACCCCTCCACTTT. Translating it yields CASSFLGDSASPLHF.